Sequencing of this T cell receptor (beta chain) was carried out in a study of T cells in Graves' hyperthyroidism and ophthalmopathy. The CDR3 spans 15 residues. CDR1 is MNHEY and CDR2 is SMNVEV in the germline V gene (reference sequence). Trimming cost V 6 bases and J 2 bases, with 14 bases left between them. Authors of the study amplified TCR beta CDR3 regions from RNA transcripts. A set of HTBI primers served as the primers for a first-round RT-PCR of the TCR CDR3. From the multiplex PCR reads, TCRdb called clonotypes with MiXCR, one entry per CDR3 protein. Counted here are hundreds of thousands of distinct CDR3 sequences, under 20% occurring once; the ten biggest clones make up around 15%. In this sample, this clonotype turned up many times.

The V call is TRBV27, the J call TRBJ2-1; perhaps TRBD2 as D (5 bases). The TCR sequence derives from a woman between 45 and 65 years old with Graves' hyperthyroidism that later progressed to Graves' ophthalmopathy. The sample consisted of blood. CDR3 loop: CASSLTGFPYNEQFF. CDR3 DNA sequence: TGTGCCAGCAGCCTTACGGGGTTCCCCTACAATGAGCAGTTCTTC.